A single TCR beta chain is shown here with its context. Its target is unknown. This sample was included in a study of cytomegalovirus exposure and HLA in healthy donors. Study-level background: Inside one of the first data releases sat about 85 million unique TCRs taken from HLA-typed donors. Regarding the study as a whole: It emerged from a later analysis that several of the most significant clusters appeared to be linked to common viral pathogens. Whilst most TCR sequences proved rare, a subset of public TCRs occurred across many donors. Researchers reportedly found TCR beta sequences accurately predicted most subjects' HLA-A and HLA-B alleles.

The CDR3 covers 13 residues. The J segment lost 2 bases and the V segment lost 6 bases, leaving 7 bases of the junction unmatched. Germline CDR1 reads GTSNPN; CDR2 reads SVGIG (reference sequence). The PCR made use of 60 Vbeta and 13 Jbeta primers. TCRdb's copy holds only in-frame clones and misses some; the assay was immunoSEQ multiplex PCR. The sample lists 200,000 to 250,000 clones; roughly 80% were seen once. Sequenced sample: PBMCs. The source of this sequence is a middle-aged woman in good health and CMV-seropositive. The chain carries TRBV30 and TRBJ2-7; 7 bases match TRBD2. CDR3 region: CACRAGLAYEQYF. DNA of the CDR3: TGTGCCTGTCGAGCGGGATTAGCCTACGAGCAGTACTTC.